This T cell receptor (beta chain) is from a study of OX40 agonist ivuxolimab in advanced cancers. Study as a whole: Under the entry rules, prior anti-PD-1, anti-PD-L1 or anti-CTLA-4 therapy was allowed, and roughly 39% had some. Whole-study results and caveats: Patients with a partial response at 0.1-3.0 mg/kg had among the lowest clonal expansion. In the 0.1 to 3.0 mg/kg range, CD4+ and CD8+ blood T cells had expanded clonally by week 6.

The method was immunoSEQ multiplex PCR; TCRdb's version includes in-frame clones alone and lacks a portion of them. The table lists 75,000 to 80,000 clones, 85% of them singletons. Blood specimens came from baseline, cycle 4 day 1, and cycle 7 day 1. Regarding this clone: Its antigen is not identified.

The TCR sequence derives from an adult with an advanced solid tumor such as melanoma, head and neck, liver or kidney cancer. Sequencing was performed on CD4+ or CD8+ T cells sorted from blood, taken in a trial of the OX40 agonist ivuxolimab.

The CDR3 region has the DNA TGTGCCAGCCAGGTCGGGACGACCCCCTACAATGAGCAGTTCTTC. Protein: CASQVGTTPYNEQFF. The chain joins TRBV2 to TRBJ2-1; D is possibly TRBD1 or TRBD2 (5 bases each). V was shortened by 8 bases and J by 2 bases, with 16 bases between the two germline ends. Germline V gives CDR1 SNHLY, CDR2 FYNNEI. CDR3 length equals 15 residues.